This section outlines one T cell receptor beta chain sequence together with its context. These data come from a study of shared clonotypes between healthy human individuals. Using immunoSEQ multiplex PCR, the repertoire was profiled, and TCRdb retains in-frame clones only, with some absent. The sample shows a few million clones, about 92% of them seen only once. Per germline, CDR1 ENHRY and CDR2 SYGVKD. The V segment lost 5 bases and the J segment 8 bases; nucleotides outside the gene matches: 8. The CDR3 covers 16 residues. Material: naive CD4+ T cells sorted from blood. Subset specified: CD45RA+ positively selected. V usage is TRBV10-3 and J usage is TRBJ2-1, with TRBD2 matching 14 bases. This clonotype was sampled from a man between 18 and 35 years old in good health. This CDR3 is CAISRLAGGPGDEQFF. CDR3 nucleotide sequence: TGTGCCATCAGTCGACTAGCGGGAGGGCCGGGGGATGAGCAGTTCTTC.